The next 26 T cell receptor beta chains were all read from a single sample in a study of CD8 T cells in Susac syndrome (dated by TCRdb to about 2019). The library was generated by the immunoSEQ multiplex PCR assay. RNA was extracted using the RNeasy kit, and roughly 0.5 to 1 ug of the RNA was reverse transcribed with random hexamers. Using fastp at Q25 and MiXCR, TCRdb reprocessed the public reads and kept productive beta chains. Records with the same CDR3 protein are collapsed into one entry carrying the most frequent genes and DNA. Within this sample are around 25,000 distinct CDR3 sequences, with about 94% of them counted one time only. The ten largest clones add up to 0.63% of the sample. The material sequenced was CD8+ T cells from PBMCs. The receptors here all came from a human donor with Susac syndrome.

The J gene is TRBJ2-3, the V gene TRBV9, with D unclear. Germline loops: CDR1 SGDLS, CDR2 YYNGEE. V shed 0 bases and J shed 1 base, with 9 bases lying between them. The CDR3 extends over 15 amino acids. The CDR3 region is CASSVGQAGTDTQYF. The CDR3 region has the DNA TGTGCCAGCAGCGTAGGGCAGGCAGGCACAGATACGCAGTATTTT.

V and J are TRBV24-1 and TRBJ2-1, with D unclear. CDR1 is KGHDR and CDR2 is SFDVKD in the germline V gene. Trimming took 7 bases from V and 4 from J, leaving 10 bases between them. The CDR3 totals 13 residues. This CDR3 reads CATRKDNYNEQFF. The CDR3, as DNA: TGTGCCACCAGGAAAGACAATTACAATGAGCAGTTCTTC.

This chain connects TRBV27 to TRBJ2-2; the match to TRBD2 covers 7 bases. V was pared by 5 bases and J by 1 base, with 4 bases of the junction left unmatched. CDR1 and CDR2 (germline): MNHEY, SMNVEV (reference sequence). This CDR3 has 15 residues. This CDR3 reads CASSQIAGNTGELFF. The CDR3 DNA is TGTGCCAGCAGTCAGATAGCGGGGAACACCGGGGAGCTGTTTTTT.

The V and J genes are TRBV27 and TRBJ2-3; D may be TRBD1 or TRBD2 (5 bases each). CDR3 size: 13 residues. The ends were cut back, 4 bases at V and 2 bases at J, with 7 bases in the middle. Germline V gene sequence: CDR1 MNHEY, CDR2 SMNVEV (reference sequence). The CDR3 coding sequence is TGTGCCAGCAGTTCGGGGCACACAGATACGCAGTATTTT. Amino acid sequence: CASSSGHTDTQYF.

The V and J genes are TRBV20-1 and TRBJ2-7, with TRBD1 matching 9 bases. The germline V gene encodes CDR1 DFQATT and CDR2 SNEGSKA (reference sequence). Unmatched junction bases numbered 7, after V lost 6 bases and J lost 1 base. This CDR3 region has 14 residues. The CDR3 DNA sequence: TGCAGTGCCCCTGGACAGGGGTGGTCCTACGAGCAGTACTTC. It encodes CSAPGQGWSYEQYF.

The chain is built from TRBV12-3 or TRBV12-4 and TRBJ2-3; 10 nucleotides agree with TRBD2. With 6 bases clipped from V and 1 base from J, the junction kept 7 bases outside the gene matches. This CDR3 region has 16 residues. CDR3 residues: CASSPAGGEGTDTQYF. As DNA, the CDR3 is TGTGCCAGCAGCCCAGCGGGGGGGGAGGGCACAGATACGCAGTATTTT.

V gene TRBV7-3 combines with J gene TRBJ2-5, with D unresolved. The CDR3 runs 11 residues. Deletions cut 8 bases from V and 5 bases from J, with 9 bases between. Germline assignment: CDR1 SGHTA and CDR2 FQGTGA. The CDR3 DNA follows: TGTGCCAGCCCCAATCTGGAGACCCAGTACTTC. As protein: CASPNLETQYF.

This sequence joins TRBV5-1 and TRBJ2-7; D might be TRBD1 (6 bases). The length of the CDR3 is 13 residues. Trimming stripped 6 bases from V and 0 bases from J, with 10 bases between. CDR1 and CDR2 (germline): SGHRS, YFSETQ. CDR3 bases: TGCGCCAGCACAGGGGACGACTCCTACGAGCAGTACTTC. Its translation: CASTGDDSYEQYF.

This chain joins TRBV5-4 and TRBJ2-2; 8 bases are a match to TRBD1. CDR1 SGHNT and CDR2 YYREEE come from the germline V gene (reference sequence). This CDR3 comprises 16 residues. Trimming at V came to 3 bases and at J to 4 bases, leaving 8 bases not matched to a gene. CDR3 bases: TGTGCCAGCAGCTCCGGACAGGGCAGGGGCACCGGGGAGCTGTTTTTT. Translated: CASSSGQGRGTGELFF.

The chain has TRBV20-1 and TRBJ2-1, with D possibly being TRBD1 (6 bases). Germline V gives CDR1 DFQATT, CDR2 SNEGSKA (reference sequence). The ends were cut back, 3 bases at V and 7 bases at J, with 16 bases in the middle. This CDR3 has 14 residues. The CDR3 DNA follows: TGCAGTGCTAGGATCCCACAGGGTGGGAATGAGCAGTTCTTC. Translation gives CSARIPQGGNEQFF.

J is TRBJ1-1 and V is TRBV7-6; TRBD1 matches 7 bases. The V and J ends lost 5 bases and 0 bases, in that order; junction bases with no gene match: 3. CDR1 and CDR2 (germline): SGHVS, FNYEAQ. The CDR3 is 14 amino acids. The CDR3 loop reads CASSPGQVNTEAFF. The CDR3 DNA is TGTGCCAGCAGCCCCGGACAGGTGAACACTGAAGCTTTCTTT.

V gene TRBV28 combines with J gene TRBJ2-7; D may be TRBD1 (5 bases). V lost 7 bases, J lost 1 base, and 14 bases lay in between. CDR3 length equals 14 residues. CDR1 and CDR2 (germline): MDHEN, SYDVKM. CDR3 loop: CASKYTGTSYEQYF. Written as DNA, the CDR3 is TGTGCCAGCAAATACACAGGTACTTCCTACGAGCAGTACTTC.

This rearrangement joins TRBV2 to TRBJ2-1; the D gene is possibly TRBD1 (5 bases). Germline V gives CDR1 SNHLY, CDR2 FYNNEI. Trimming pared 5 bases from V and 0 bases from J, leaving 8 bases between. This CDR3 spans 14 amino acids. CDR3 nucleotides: TGTGCCAGCAGTTCAGGGCCCTCCTACAATGAGCAGTTCTTC. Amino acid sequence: CASSSGPSYNEQFF.

DNA for the CDR3: TGTGCCAGTAGTATCACGTCCGGATCGTCGACCCAGTACTTC. Amino acids: CASSITSGSSTQYF. This chain joins TRBV19 and TRBJ2-5, with no clear D. The CDR3 length is 14 residues. Germline lookup yields CDR1 LNHDA and CDR2 SQIVND (reference sequence). The ends were cut back, 3 bases at V and 7 bases at J, with 15 bases in the middle.

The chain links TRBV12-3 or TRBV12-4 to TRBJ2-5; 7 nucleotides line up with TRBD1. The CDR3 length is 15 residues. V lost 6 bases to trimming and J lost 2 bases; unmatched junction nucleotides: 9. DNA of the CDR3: TGTGCCAGCAGCAACCGGGACAGAGCACAAGAGACCCAGTACTTC. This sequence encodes CASSNRDRAQETQYF.

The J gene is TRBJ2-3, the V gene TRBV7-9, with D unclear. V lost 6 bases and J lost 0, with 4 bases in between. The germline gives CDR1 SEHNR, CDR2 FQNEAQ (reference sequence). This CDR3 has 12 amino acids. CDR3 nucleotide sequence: TGTGCCAGCAGTTACAGCACAGATACGCAGTATTTT. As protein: CASSYSTDTQYF.

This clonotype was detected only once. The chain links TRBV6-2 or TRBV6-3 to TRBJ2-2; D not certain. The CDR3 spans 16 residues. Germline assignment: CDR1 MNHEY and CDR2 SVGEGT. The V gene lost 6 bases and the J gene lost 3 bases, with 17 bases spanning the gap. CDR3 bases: TGTGCCAGCAGCCTCCACCCGGAAGCTTACACCGGGGAGCTGTTTTTT. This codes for CASSLHPEAYTGELFF.

DNA of the CDR3: TGTGCCAGTAACCCCGAGGGGGCAACATACAATGAGCAGTTCTTC. This gives the protein CASNPEGATYNEQFF. The gene calls are TRBV19 and TRBJ2-1; 7 nucleotides line up with TRBD1. There are 15 residues in the CDR3. V shed 7 bases, J shed 4 bases, and the junction held 10 bases outside the gene matches. Germline CDR1 reads LNHDA; CDR2 reads SQIVND (reference sequence).

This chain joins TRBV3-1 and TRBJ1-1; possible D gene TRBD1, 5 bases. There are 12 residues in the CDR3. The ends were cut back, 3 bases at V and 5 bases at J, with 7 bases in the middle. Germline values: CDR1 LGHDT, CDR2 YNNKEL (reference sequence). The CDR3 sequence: CASSQGGTEAFF. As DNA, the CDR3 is TGTGCCAGCAGCCAGGGGGGAACTGAAGCTTTCTTT.

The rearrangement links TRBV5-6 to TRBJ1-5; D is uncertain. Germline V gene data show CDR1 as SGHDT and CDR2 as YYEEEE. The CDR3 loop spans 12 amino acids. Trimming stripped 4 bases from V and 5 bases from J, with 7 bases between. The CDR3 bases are TGTGCCAGCAGCAGGAGTGATCAGCCCCAGCATTTT. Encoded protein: CASSRSDQPQHF. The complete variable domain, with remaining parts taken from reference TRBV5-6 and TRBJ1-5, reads DAGVTQSPTHLIKTRGQQVTLRCSPKSGHDTVSWYQQALGQGPQFIFQYYEEEERQRGNFPDRFSGHQFPNYSSELNVNALLLGDSALYLCASSRSDQPQHFGDGTRLSIL.

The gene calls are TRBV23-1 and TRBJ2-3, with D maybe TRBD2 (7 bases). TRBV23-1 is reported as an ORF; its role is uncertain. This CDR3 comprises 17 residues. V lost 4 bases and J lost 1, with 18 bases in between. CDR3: CASSPGFGGRGTDTQYF. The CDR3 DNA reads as TGCGCCAGCAGTCCGGGATTCGGGGGGCGAGGCACAGATACGCAGTATTTT.

CDR3 region: CASSGRWDSIENQPQHF. CDR3 DNA sequence: TGTGCCAGCAGTGGGCGTTGGGACAGTATTGAGAATCAGCCCCAGCATTTT. The chain is built from TRBV6-2 or TRBV6-3 and TRBJ1-5; 7 bases map to TRBD1. The CDR3 length is 17 residues. The germline gives CDR1 MNHEY, CDR2 SVGEGT. The ends lost 5 bases at V and 4 bases at J; junction bases unmatched: 14.

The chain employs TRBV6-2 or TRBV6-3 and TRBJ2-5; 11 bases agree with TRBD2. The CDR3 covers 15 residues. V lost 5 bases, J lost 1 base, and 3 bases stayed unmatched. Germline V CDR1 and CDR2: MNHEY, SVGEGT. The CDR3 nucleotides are TGTGCCAGCAGTCCCGGACTAGCGGGCCAAGAGACCCAGTACTTC. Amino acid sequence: CASSPGLAGQETQYF.

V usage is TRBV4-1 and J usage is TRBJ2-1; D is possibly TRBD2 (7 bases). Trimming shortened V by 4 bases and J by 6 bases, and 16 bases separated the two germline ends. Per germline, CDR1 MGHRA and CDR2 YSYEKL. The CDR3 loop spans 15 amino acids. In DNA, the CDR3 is TGCGCCAGCAGCCCGTGGGGGGGCGGCTCCAATGAGCAGTTCTTC. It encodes CASSPWGGGSNEQFF.

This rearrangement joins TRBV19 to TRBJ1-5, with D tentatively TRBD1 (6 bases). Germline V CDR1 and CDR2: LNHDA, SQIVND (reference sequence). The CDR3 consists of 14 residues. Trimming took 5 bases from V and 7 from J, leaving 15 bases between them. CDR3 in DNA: TGTGCCAGTAGTGTCGGGGGGCTAGGGCAGCCCCAGCATTTT. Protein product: CASSVGGLGQPQHF.

The CDR3 DNA is TGTGCCAGCAGCGTAGGGGGACAGAATTACAATGAGCAGTTCTTC. Translation: CASSVGGQNYNEQFF. The chain employs TRBV9 and TRBJ2-1, with 7 bases matching TRBD1. Germline V gene lookup returns CDR1 SGDLS and CDR2 YYNGEE. V lost 0 bases and J lost 4; bases outside the gene matches: 4. The CDR3 contains 15 residues.